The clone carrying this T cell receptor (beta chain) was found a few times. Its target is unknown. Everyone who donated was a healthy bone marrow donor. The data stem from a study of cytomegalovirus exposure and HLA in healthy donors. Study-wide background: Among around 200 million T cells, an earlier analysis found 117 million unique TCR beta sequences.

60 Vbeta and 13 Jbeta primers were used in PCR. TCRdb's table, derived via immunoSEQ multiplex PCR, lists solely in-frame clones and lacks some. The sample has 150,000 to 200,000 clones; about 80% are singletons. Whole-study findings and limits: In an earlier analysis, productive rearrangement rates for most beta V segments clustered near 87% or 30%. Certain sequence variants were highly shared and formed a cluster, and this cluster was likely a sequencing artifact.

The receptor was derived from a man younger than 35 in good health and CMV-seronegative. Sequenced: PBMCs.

Here the CDR3 reads CASRLRDNNEKLFF. The CDR3, as DNA: TGTGCCAGTCGACTCCGGGACAATAATGAAAAACTGTTTTTT. The chain employs TRBV19 and TRBJ1-4; D may be TRBD1 (6 bases). Germline V lookup: CDR1 LNHDA, CDR2 SQIVND (reference sequence). This CDR3 contains 14 residues. The V gene lost 8 bases and the J gene lost 4 bases, with 14 bases spanning the gap. Filled out from reference TRBV19 and TRBJ1-4, the complete variable domain reads DGGITQSPKYLFRKEGQNVTLSCEQNLNHDAMYWYRQDPGQGLRLIYYSQIVNDFQKGDIAEGYSVSREKKESFPLTVTSAQKNPTAFYLCASRLRDNNEKLFFGSGTQLSVL.